The clone carrying this T cell receptor beta chain showed up many times. The V and J ends lost 1 base and 4 bases, in that order; junction bases with no gene match: 4. Germline loops: CDR1 LGHDT, CDR2 YNNKEL (reference sequence). The CDR3 has 15 residues. This sample was included in a study of T cells in Graves' hyperthyroidism and ophthalmopathy. The CDR3 regions of TCR beta were amplified from RNA transcripts. Primed by the HTBI set, a first-round RT-PCR was run on the TCR CDR3. MiXCR was run by TCRdb on the multiplex PCR reads, yielding one entry per CDR3 protein. The sample lists 600,000 to 850,000 distinct CDR3 sequences; under 20% were seen once.

The receptor was isolated from a woman aged 50 to 60 with Graves' hyperthyroidism that later progressed to Graves' ophthalmopathy. Sequenced input: blood. The V call is TRBV3-1, the J call TRBJ1-5, with 7 positions matching TRBD1. CDR3 amino acids: CASSQGGTVNQPQHF. The CDR3 DNA reads TGTGCCAGCAGCCAAGGCGGGACAGTTAATCAGCCCCAGCATTTT.